The 14 T cell receptor beta chains listed next were all sequenced from one sample in a study of CD8 T cells in Susac syndrome. Reverse transcription of about 0.5 to 1 ug RNA used random hexamers. TCRdb itself ran the immunoSEQ multiplex PCR reads through MiXCR, one entry per CDR3 protein. Counted here are about 300,000 distinct CDR3 sequences, almost 85% occurring once; the ten biggest clones make up roughly 0.22%. Sequenced sample: CD8+ T cells from PBMCs. The receptors derive from a human donor with multiple sclerosis.

The chain uses TRBV11-2 and TRBJ2-7; D unclear. The V gene lost 2 bases and the J gene lost 4 bases, with 12 bases spanning the gap. The CDR3 loop spans 14 amino acids. CDR1 is SGHAT, CDR2 FQNNGV, per germline. CDR3 protein: CASSLPPGPYEQYF. DNA of the CDR3: TGTGCCAGCAGCTTACCCCCCGGCCCGTACGAGCAGTACTTC.

The CDR3 DNA is TGTGCCAGCAGCCCTCCAGGTTTGATCAATCAGCCCCAGCATTTT. Its protein product is CASSPPGLINQPQHF. This sequence joins TRBV25-1 and TRBJ1-5; D not certain. Trimming removed 6 bases at V and 3 bases at J, with 15 bases between. This CDR3 has 15 residues. The germline V gene has CDR1 MGHDK and CDR2 SYGVNS.

The gene calls are TRBV6-6 and TRBJ2-7; D may be TRBD1 (5 bases). CDR1 is MNHNY, CDR2 SVGAGI, per germline (reference sequence). The CDR3 contains 14 residues. The V and J ends lost 6 bases and 1 base respectively, with 13 bases between them. For the CDR3, the DNA is TGTGCCAGCAGCCCCCCGACAGATTCCTACGAGCAGTACTTC. It is translated as CASSPPTDSYEQYF.

The chain combines TRBV29-1 with TRBJ2-1; 10 bases agree with TRBD2. Germline V gives CDR1 SQVTM, CDR2 ANQGSEA. J lost 0 bases, V lost 4 bases, and 15 bases had no gene match. The CDR3 covers 19 residues. The CDR3 sequence: CSVAGVQGLASHSYNEQFF. CDR3 sequence (DNA): TGCAGCGTTGCCGGGGTACAGGGACTAGCGAGTCACTCCTACAATGAGCAGTTCTTC.

CDR3 region: CASSYRGIRNNEQFF. CDR3 nucleotide sequence: TGTGCCAGCAGTTACAGGGGCATTAGGAACAATGAGCAGTTCTTC. V usage is TRBV28 and J usage is TRBJ2-1; 7 positions agree with TRBD1. Germline V CDR1 and CDR2: MDHEN, SYDVKM. The CDR3 consists of 15 residues. V shed 4 bases, J shed 5 bases, and the junction held 8 bases outside the gene matches. Full variable domain (missing parts from reference TRBV28 and TRBJ2-1): DVKVTQSSRYLVKRTGEKVFLECVQDMDHENMFWYRQDPGLGLRLIYFSYDVKMKEKGDIPEGYSVSREKKERFSLILESASTNQTSMYLCASSYRGIRNNEQFFGPGTRLTVL.

The rearrangement links TRBV3-1 to TRBJ1-2; perhaps TRBD1 as D (5 bases). The CDR3 has 19 residues. Germline V gene data show CDR1 as LGHDT and CDR2 as YNNKEL (reference sequence). The germline V and J ends were trimmed by 3 bases and 2 bases, with 25 bases remaining between them. The CDR3 region is CASSHRPRDGQYLNYGYTF. Written as DNA, the CDR3 is TGTGCCAGCAGCCACAGACCCCGGGACGGCCAATACTTAAACTATGGCTACACCTTC.

This chain joins TRBV12-3 or TRBV12-4 and TRBJ2-1; TRBD2 is a possible D gene (7 bases). The CDR3 length is 16 residues. V gave up 0 bases and J gave up 8 bases, with 17 bases separating them. This CDR3 reads CASSLARGGKGDEQFF. As DNA, the CDR3 is TGTGCCAGCAGTTTAGCGAGGGGGGGGAAAGGCGATGAGCAGTTCTTC.

The table lists this clonotype with a few counts. This chain connects TRBV4-1 to TRBJ2-3; D gene ambiguous. Germline V gives CDR1 MGHRA, CDR2 YSYEKL. Trimming shortened V by 0 bases and J by 1 base, and 2 bases separated the two germline ends. The CDR3 is 13 amino acids. The CDR3 DNA sequence: TGCGCCAGCAGCCAAGATGGCACAGATACGCAGTATTTT. Translation: CASSQDGTDTQYF.

This chain uses TRBV9 with TRBJ2-2; 10 nucleotides agree with TRBD1. J was trimmed by 3 bases and V by 4 bases; bases with no gene match: 6. CDR1 and CDR2 (germline): SGDLS, YYNGEE. This CDR3 contains 16 residues. This CDR3 reads CASSSPGTGDTGELFF. CDR3 coding DNA: TGTGCCAGCAGCTCACCCGGGACAGGGGACACCGGGGAGCTGTTTTTT. Using reference TRBV9 and TRBJ2-2 for the parts outside the CDR3, the full variable domain is DSGVTQTPKHLITATGQRVTLRCSPRSGDLSVYWYQQSLDQGLQFLIQYYNGEERAKGNILERFSAQQFPDLHSELNLSSLELGDSALYFCASSSPGTGDTGELFFGEGSRLTVL.

The rearrangement joins TRBV28 to TRBJ2-7; D remains unclear. Trimming removed 5 bases from V and 0 bases from J, with 11 bases in between. The CDR3 totals 14 residues. The V gene's germline CDR1 is MDHEN and CDR2 SYDVKM. The CDR3, as DNA: TGTGCCAGCAGTGGTGGGGTTTTCTCCTACGAGCAGTACTTC. It translates to CASSGGVFSYEQYF.

The J gene is TRBJ2-7, the V gene TRBV5-1; D possibly corresponds to TRBD1 (6 bases). This CDR3 has 14 residues. Germline-derived CDR1 and CDR2 are SGHRS and YFSETQ. V was pared by 3 bases and J by 5 bases, with 15 bases between. This chain's CDR3 is CASSYWTEDDEQYF. CDR3 coding DNA: TGCGCCAGCAGCTATTGGACAGAGGATGACGAGCAGTACTTC.

This clonotype showed up just a few times. This chain connects TRBV6-5 to TRBJ1-5; tentative D call: TRBD1 (5 bases). This CDR3 contains 15 residues. V lost 1 base and J 5 bases, leaving 12 bases between the germline ends. The germline gives CDR1 MNHEY, CDR2 SVGAGI. In DNA form, the CDR3 reads TGTGCCAGCAGTTACTTAGGGGAGAAGGATCAGCCCCAGCATTTT. This encodes CASSYLGEKDQPQHF.

The chain employs TRBV7-6 and TRBJ2-7; tentatively, D is TRBD2 (6 bases). V was pared by 4 bases and J by 5 bases, with 12 bases between. CDR1 is SGHVS and CDR2 is FNYEAQ in the germline V gene. The CDR3 is 13 amino acids. The CDR3 loop is CASSWRGPDEQYF. The CDR3 bases are TGTGCCAGCAGCTGGAGGGGCCCCGACGAGCAGTACTTC.

The chain has TRBV7-9 and TRBJ1-1, with D possibly being TRBD1 (6 bases). Germline V CDR1 and CDR2: SEHNR, FQNEAQ (reference sequence). V lost 2 bases and J 7 bases, leaving 20 bases between the germline ends. This CDR3 is built from 16 residues. The CDR3 spells CASSLSQGYFQNEAFF. The CDR3 coding sequence is TGTGCCAGCAGCTTATCGCAGGGGTACTTCCAGAATGAAGCTTTCTTT.